Shown below are 20 T cell receptor beta chains from a single sample sequenced in a study of T cell responses to AZD1222 COVID-19 vaccine. The method was immunoSEQ multiplex PCR; TCRdb's version includes in-frame clones alone and lacks a portion of them. In the table there are roughly 130,000 clones, around 85% of which are singletons. This specimen consisted of peripheral blood, obtained on day 0 of AZD1222 vaccination. These receptors were obtained from an adult in good health.

The chain carries TRBV6-2 or TRBV6-3 and TRBJ2-5; 9 nucleotides line up with TRBD2. Germline V CDR1 and CDR2: MNHEY, SVGEGT. V shed 0 bases, J shed 5 bases, and the junction held 4 bases outside the gene matches. The CDR3 is 15 amino acids. The CDR3 here is CASSYSASGTETQYF. The CDR3 nucleotides are TGTGCCAGCAGTTACTCCGCTAGCGGGACTGAGACCCAGTACTTC.

The V call is TRBV2, the J call TRBJ1-3; D is unresolved. Between the trimmed V and J ends, which lost 7 bases and 3 bases, there was a span of 4 bases. CDR1 and CDR2 (germline): SNHLY, FYNNEI. The CDR3 contains 11 residues. The CDR3 protein is CASIRGNTIYF. For the CDR3, the DNA is TGTGCCAGCATCCGTGGAAACACCATATATTTT.

The chain joins TRBV7-3 to TRBJ1-2; no firm D call. Germline loops: CDR1 SGHTA, CDR2 FQGTGA. The V end was cut by 3 bases, the J end by 8 bases, with 13 bases between. This CDR3 has 13 residues. The CDR3 loop is CASSFSMPAGYTF. The CDR3 bases are TGTGCCAGCAGCTTCTCTATGCCAGCAGGCTACACCTTC.

This chain connects TRBV5-4 to TRBJ2-1; 9 bases are shared with TRBD2. The J segment lost 6 bases and the V segment lost 10 bases, leaving 5 bases of the junction unmatched. The CDR3 runs 12 residues. CDR1 and CDR2 (germline): SGHNT, YYREEE (reference sequence). This chain's CDR3 is CAGGLASNEQFF. CDR3 DNA sequence: TGTGCCGGGGGACTAGCTTCCAATGAGCAGTTCTTC.

This clone was picked up a small number of times. This chain uses TRBV4-2 with TRBJ2-7; either TRBD1 or TRBD2 may supply D (6 bases each). CDR3 size: 15 residues. The V end lost 6 bases, the J end lost 2 bases, and 17 bases lay between the germline ends. Germline V lookup: CDR1 LGHNA, CDR2 YNFKEQ. The CDR3 DNA is TGTGCCAGCAGGAAGGGGGGTTACGACACCTACGAGCAGTACTTC. Encoded protein: CASRKGGYDTYEQYF.

V gene TRBV10-2 combines with J gene TRBJ1-4; 7 nucleotides align to TRBD1. Germline trimming cut 6 bases from V and 3 bases from J; bases unmatched to any gene: 7. CDR1 and CDR2 from the germline V gene are WSHSY and SAAADI. CDR3 length: 15 amino acids. As DNA, the CDR3 is TGCGCCAGCAGAGAGCTGGGACAGTCTAATGAAAAACTGTTTTTT. The encoded protein is CASRELGQSNEKLFF.

Here the CDR3 reads CASSRSGQGNTEAFF. The CDR3 DNA reads TGCGCCAGCAGCCGGTCGGGACAGGGGAACACTGAAGCTTTCTTT. V usage is TRBV4-1 and J usage is TRBJ1-1; 9 nucleotides align to TRBD1. Trimming took 4 bases from V and 1 from J; bases not matched to a gene: 4. Germline CDR1 reads MGHRA; CDR2 reads YSYEKL. There are 15 residues in the CDR3.

The chain carries TRBV6-2 or TRBV6-3 and TRBJ1-5, with D possibly being TRBD1 (5 bases). The CDR3 contains 15 residues. V was pared by 5 bases and J by 1 base, with 12 bases between. Per germline, CDR1 MNHEY and CDR2 SVGEGT. CDR3 amino acids: CASSPPRGSNQPQHF. The CDR3 DNA reads as TGTGCCAGCAGTCCCCCGAGGGGCAGCAATCAGCCCCAGCATTTT.

The chain joins TRBV18 to TRBJ2-5; 11 positions agree with TRBD1. Germline-derived CDR1 and CDR2 are KGHSH and LQKENI. This CDR3 has 16 amino acids. Trimming removed 8 bases from V and 5 bases from J; junction bases left unmatched: 13. The CDR3 DNA reads as TGTGCCAGCGGATGGACAGGGGGCGATTCAGGGGAGACCCAGTACTTC. This sequence encodes CASGWTGGDSGETQYF.

This chain uses TRBV18 with TRBJ1-5, with D possibly being TRBD1 (5 bases). V lost 6 bases and J lost 4, with 10 bases in between. CDR3 length equals 13 residues. Germline loops: CDR1 KGHSH, CDR2 LQKENI. The CDR3: CASSPQGNQPQHF. In DNA form, the CDR3 reads TGTGCCAGCTCTCCCCAGGGAAATCAGCCCCAGCATTTT. The full variable domain, its missing parts supplied by reference TRBV18 and TRBJ1-5, is NAGVMQNPRHLVRRRGQEARLRCSPMKGHSHVYWYRQLPEEGLKFMVYLQKENIIDESGMPKERFSAEFPKEGPSILRIQQVVRGDSAAYFCASSPQGNQPQHFGDGTRLSIL.

The chain has TRBV2 and TRBJ2-5; 9 positions agree with TRBD1. The CDR3 covers 13 residues. Looked up from germline, CDR1 is SNHLY and CDR2 is FYNNEI. Trimming removed 6 bases from V and 4 bases from J; junction bases left unmatched: 3. The CDR3 is CASRGQGRETQYF. The DNA for the CDR3 is TGTGCCAGCAGGGGACAGGGAAGAGAGACCCAGTACTTC.

This clone was seen only once. This chain links TRBV30 with TRBJ1-2; D is perhaps TRBD1 (5 bases). The V end lost 0 bases, the J end lost 7 bases, and 12 bases lay between the germline ends. The V gene's germline CDR1 is GTSNPN and CDR2 SVGIG (reference sequence). The length of the CDR3 is 13 residues. The CDR3 sequence is CAWSVLTGFGYTF. CDR3 in DNA: TGTGCCTGGAGTGTACTTACAGGTTTTGGCTACACCTTC.

The chain uses TRBV5-1 and TRBJ2-1; D is undetermined. The CDR3 runs to 14 residues. Trimming took 5 bases from V and 2 from J, leaving 11 bases between them. CDR1 and CDR2 from the germline V gene are SGHRS and YFSETQ. The CDR3: CASRNSVAYNEQFF. The CDR3, as DNA: TGCGCCAGCAGAAATAGTGTAGCCTACAATGAGCAGTTCTTC.

The chain recombines TRBV15 with TRBJ1-4; D remains ambiguous. The V and J ends lost 1 base and 8 bases respectively, with 11 bases between them. This CDR3 is built from 14 residues. Germline-derived CDR1 and CDR2 are LNHNV and YYDKDF (reference sequence). The CDR3 spells CATSRGRTQEKLFF. The CDR3 coding sequence is TGTGCCACCAGCAGAGGCAGGACTCAGGAAAAACTGTTTTTT.

The chain couples TRBV7-2 to TRBJ2-3; D is possibly TRBD2 (6 bases). The germline gives CDR1 SGHTA, CDR2 FQGNSA. The CDR3 extends over 13 amino acids. V was clipped by 5 bases and J by 3 bases, with 9 bases between them. CDR3 nucleotide sequence: TGTGCCAGCAGCCAGGGACTGACAGATACGCAGTATTTT. Translated, it gives CASSQGLTDTQYF.

The sample holds one count of this clone. The chain uses TRBV4-2 and TRBJ1-6; D call uncertain. CDR1 is LGHNA, CDR2 YNFKEQ, per germline. The CDR3 runs to 16 residues. Trimming removed 0 bases at V and 9 bases at J, with 15 bases between. The CDR3 is CASSQEGVSPGSPLHF. DNA of the CDR3: TGTGCCAGCAGCCAAGAAGGCGTCAGCCCCGGTTCACCCCTCCACTTT.

V gene TRBV13 combines with J gene TRBJ2-2; TRBD1 is a possible D gene (5 bases). The CDR3 has 16 residues. Germline CDR1 PRHDT, CDR2 FYEKMQ (reference sequence). The V end was cut by 5 bases, the J end by 0 bases, with 13 bases between. CDR3 nucleotides: TGTGCCAGCAGCAAGACAGAGTTCGCGAACACCGGGGAGCTGTTTTTT. This encodes CASSKTEFANTGELFF. The full variable domain, in which reference TRBV13 and TRBJ2-2 provide the parts outside the CDR3, is AAGVIQSPRHLIKEKRETATLKCYPIPRHDTVYWYQQGPGQDPQFLISFYEKMQSDKGSIPDRFSAQQFSDYHSELNMSSLELGDSALYFCASSKTEFANTGELFFGEGSRLTVL.

This clone was seen just once. The chain joins TRBV11-2 to TRBJ2-7; the match to TRBD1 covers 9 bases. CDR1 and CDR2 from the germline V gene are SGHAT and FQNNGV. The V gene end was trimmed by 1 base and the J gene end by 0 bases; junction bases not matched to a gene: 4. CDR3 length: 16 amino acids. CDR3 bases: TGTGCCAGCAGCTTAGGAGGGACAGGGTTCTCCTACGAGCAGTACTTC. Translation: CASSLGGTGFSYEQYF.

This chain connects TRBV2 to TRBJ2-7; 7 bases are a match to TRBD1. The junction had 4 bases not matched to a gene; V was cut back by 6 bases and J by 2 bases. Germline loops: CDR1 SNHLY, CDR2 FYNNEI. The CDR3 sequence is 13 residues long. The CDR3: CASRQQGTYEQYF. The CDR3 DNA is TGTGCCAGCAGGCAACAGGGGACCTACGAGCAGTACTTC.

The chain couples TRBV7-8 to TRBJ2-3; TRBD2 is a possible D gene (6 bases). Germline assignment: CDR1 SGHVS and CDR2 FQNEAQ. Trimming took 5 bases from V and 1 from J, leaving 10 bases between them. The CDR3 has 14 amino acids. The CDR3 sequence: CASSPGGGTDTQYF. DNA of the CDR3: TGTGCCAGCAGCCCAGGAGGGGGCACAGATACGCAGTATTTT.